The 5 T cell receptor beta chains given below trace back to one sample, sequenced in a study of shared clonotypes between healthy human individuals. Sequenced by immunoSEQ multiplex PCR; TCRdb stores in-frame clones only, minus some. Of fewer than 600,000 clones listed, roughly four fifths were seen once; the top ten hold around 13%. Source material: PBMCs. These receptors were taken from a woman aged 40 to 50 in good health. Some clones in this sample may be carry-over from other donors' samples.

The rearrangement uses TRBV25-1 and TRBJ2-3; D possibly corresponds to TRBD2 (5 bases). The V gene lost 3 bases and the J gene lost 6 bases, with 13 bases spanning the gap. Per germline, CDR1 MGHDK and CDR2 SYGVNS. The CDR3 is 14 residues long. In DNA, the CDR3 is TGTGCCAGCAGTGACACCACACGGGGTGATACGCAGTATTTT. As protein: CASSDTTRGDTQYF.

The table lists this clone with a count of one. The rearrangement joins TRBV6-6 to TRBJ2-7; TRBD2 aligns across 12 bases. V was pared by 4 bases and J by 6 bases, with 7 bases of the junction left unmatched. The CDR3 spans 15 residues. CDR1 is MNHNY, CDR2 SVGAGI, per germline (reference sequence). As DNA, the CDR3 is TGTGCCAGCAGTTCTTACACTAGCGGGAGGCCCGAGCAGTACTTC. Its translation is CASSSYTSGRPEQYF.

This chain uses TRBV5-1 with TRBJ2-1; TRBD1 or TRBD2 may be the D gene (6 bases each). This CDR3 contains 16 residues. Germline assignment: CDR1 SGHRS and CDR2 YFSETQ. V lost 0 bases, J lost 6 bases, and 16 bases lay in between. This CDR3 is CASSLASGGLFNEQFF. The CDR3, as DNA: TGCGCCAGCAGCTTGGCTTCCGGGGGCCTATTCAATGAGCAGTTCTTC.

The chain carries TRBV18 and TRBJ2-1, with 9 bases that match TRBD1. Germline V gene data show CDR1 as KGHSH and CDR2 as LQKENI. This CDR3 has 15 amino acids. After removal of 3 bases from V and 8 bases from J, the junction contained 8 bases not matched to a gene. This chain's CDR3 is CASSPSTGGEYEQFF. CDR3 coding DNA: TGTGCCAGCTCACCTAGTACAGGGGGCGAGTATGAGCAGTTCTTC.

The rearrangement uses TRBV7-9 and TRBJ2-7, with D possibly being TRBD1 (5 bases). Germline V gene data show CDR1 as SEHNR and CDR2 as FQNEAQ (reference sequence). CDR3 length: 14 amino acids. The V gene lost 2 bases and the J gene lost 2 bases, with 10 bases spanning the gap. CDR3 amino acids: CASSLSGLTYEQYF. The DNA of the CDR3 is TGTGCCAGCAGCTTATCAGGGTTGACCTACGAGCAGTACTTC.